Described below is a single T cell receptor (beta chain) sequence and its context. This record belongs to a study of CD8 T cells in Susac syndrome. cDNA came from about 0.51 to 1 ug RNA primed by random hexamers. The amplification used immunoSEQ multiplex PCR on TCR beta CDR3; it spanned 54 Vbeta and 13 Jbeta. TCRdb used MiXCR to reprocess the immunoSEQ multiplex PCR reads, holding one entry per CDR3 protein. The sample carries 100,000 to 150,000 distinct CDR3 sequences, approximately 93% recorded once. The T cells that were sequenced for TCR beta were CD8+ and CD4+ cells from blood. The CDR3 sequence is 13 residues long. Trimming pared 7 bases from V and 4 bases from J, leaving 13 bases between. CDR1 is MNHEY and CDR2 is SVGAGI in the germline V gene.

The receptor's source is a human donor with multiple sclerosis. The sequencing sample was made of CD8+ T cells from PBMCs. V gene TRBV6-5 combines with J gene TRBJ1-2; D gene uncertain. The CDR3: CASTGNTVYGYTF. The DNA of the CDR3 is TGTGCCAGCACCGGAAATACGGTCTATGGCTACACCTTC.